This entry lists 26 T cell receptor beta chains sequenced from one sample in a study of blood T cell repertoires in COVID-19. Clones were sequenced by immunoSEQ multiplex PCR, and TCRdb holds only the in-frame ones, with some missing. Of 450,000 or so clones in the sample, approximately 89% are singletons; the top ten hold approximately 0.9%. Sequencing input: peripheral blood. Receptor source: a man aged 18 to 29 with COVID-19, enrolled during active disease.

The rearrangement joins TRBV7-2 to TRBJ2-3; D call uncertain. CDR1 and CDR2 (germline): SGHTA, FQGNSA. CDR3 length: 14 amino acids. With 2 bases removed from V and 0 bases from J, the gap between germline ends came to 6 bases. The CDR3 protein is CASSLQYSTDTQYF. CDR3 DNA: TGTGCCAGCAGCTTACAGTATAGCACAGATACGCAGTATTTT. The complete variable domain, with remaining parts taken from reference TRBV7-2 and TRBJ2-3, reads GAGVSQSPSNKVTEKGKDVELRCDPISGHTALYWYRQSLGQGLEFLIYFQGNSAPDKSGLPSDRFSAERTGGSVSTLTIQRTQQEDSAVYLCASSLQYSTDTQYFGPGTRLTVL.

J is TRBJ1-2 and V is TRBV9; D possibly corresponds to TRBD1 (5 bases). Trimming pared 0 bases from V and 4 bases from J, leaving 16 bases between. There are 16 residues in the CDR3. Germline assignment: CDR1 SGDLS and CDR2 YYNGEE. CDR3 sequence: CASSVDDRGWGYGYTF. As DNA, the CDR3 is TGTGCCAGCAGCGTAGATGATAGGGGTTGGGGCTATGGCTACACCTTC.

This chain connects TRBV19 to TRBJ1-5, with D possibly being TRBD1 (6 bases). Germline V gives CDR1 LNHDA, CDR2 SQIVND (reference sequence). V dropped 3 bases and J dropped 3 bases, with 15 bases sitting between them. The length of the CDR3 is 16 residues. The CDR3 is CASSMGARSYNQPQHF. In DNA form, the CDR3 reads TGTGCCAGTAGTATGGGGGCCAGAAGCTACAATCAGCCCCAGCATTTT. The full variable domain, in which reference TRBV19 and TRBJ1-5 provide the parts outside the CDR3, is DGGITQSPKYLFRKEGQNVTLSCEQNLNHDAMYWYRQDPGQGLRLIYYSQIVNDFQKGDIAEGYSVSREKKESFPLTVTSAQKNPTAFYLCASSMGARSYNQPQHFGDGTRLSIL.

V and J are TRBV6-5 and TRBJ2-6; no clear D. The germline CDR1 and CDR2 sequences are MNHEY and SVGAGI. The CDR3 consists of 15 residues. V gave up 7 bases and J gave up 2 bases, with 12 bases separating them. CDR3 sequence reads: CASTFAWPGANVLTF. The CDR3 DNA reads TGTGCCAGCACCTTTGCTTGGCCTGGGGCCAACGTCCTGACTTTC.

CDR3 region: CASSALGGYGYTF. The CDR3 DNA follows: TGTGCCAGCAGCGCCCTCGGGGGCTATGGCTACACCTTC. This chain connects TRBV11-2 to TRBJ1-2, with D possibly being TRBD1 (5 bases). Trimming pared 5 bases from V and 4 bases from J, leaving 11 bases between. Looked up from germline, CDR1 is SGHAT and CDR2 is FQNNGV. The CDR3 has 13 amino acids.

J is TRBJ1-4 and V is TRBV9; unclear D gene. CDR3 length equals 12 residues. Trimming took 3 bases from V and 9 from J, leaving 9 bases between them. Germline lookup yields CDR1 SGDLS and CDR2 YYNGEE. CDR3 amino acids: CASSDEGQKLFF. As DNA, the CDR3 is TGTGCCAGCAGCGATGAGGGCCAAAAACTGTTTTTT.

This chain links TRBV7-2 with TRBJ2-7; D call uncertain. This CDR3 has 14 residues. From germline, CDR1 is SGHTA and CDR2 FQGNSA. V dropped 5 bases and J dropped 2 bases, with 13 bases sitting between them. CDR3 region: CASSPSMATYEQYF. The DNA for the CDR3 is TGTGCCAGCAGCCCCTCCATGGCAACCTACGAGCAGTACTTC.

The rearrangement uses TRBV6-5 and TRBJ2-3; 7 bases agree with TRBD2. The J segment lost 4 bases and the V segment lost 4 bases, leaving 5 bases of the junction unmatched. Germline V gene data show CDR1 as MNHEY and CDR2 as SVGAGI. The CDR3 length is 14 residues. CDR3 residues: CASSSERESDTQYF. Written as DNA, the CDR3 is TGTGCCAGCAGTTCCGAGCGGGAATCAGATACGCAGTATTTT.

This clone has a single count. The J gene is TRBJ2-3, the V gene TRBV5-1; 9 nucleotides align to TRBD2. V lost 6 bases, J lost 2 bases, and 7 bases stayed unmatched. The germline V gene encodes CDR1 SGHRS and CDR2 YFSETQ. The CDR3 has 15 amino acids. Here the CDR3 reads CASILSGGNTDTQYF. The CDR3 nucleotides read TGCGCCAGCATCCTTAGCGGGGGAAACACAGATACGCAGTATTTT.

This chain connects TRBV7-8 to TRBJ1-2; a weak D match, TRBD1 (6 bases). Per the germline V gene, CDR1 is SGHVS and CDR2 is FQNEAQ. The CDR3 runs to 14 residues. V lost 1 base, J lost 4 bases, and 10 bases lay in between. CDR3: CASSLVGTTYGYTF. In DNA, the CDR3 is TGTGCCAGCAGCTTAGTTGGGACAACCTATGGCTACACCTTC. The full variable domain, in which reference TRBV7-8 and TRBJ1-2 provide the parts outside the CDR3, is GAGVSQSPRYKVAKRGQDVALRCDPISGHVSLFWYQQALGQGPEFLTYFQNEAQLDKSGLPSDRFFAERPEGSVSTLKIQRTQQEDSAVYLCASSLVGTTYGYTFGSGTRLTVV.

V gene TRBV7-2 combines with J gene TRBJ1-2, with 7 bases matching TRBD1. The V segment lost 5 bases and the J segment 2 bases; nucleotides outside the gene matches: 8. Looked up from germline, CDR1 is SGHTA and CDR2 is FQGNSA. This CDR3 has 15 residues. For the CDR3, the DNA is TGTGCCAGCAGCCGCACAGGGGAGACGAACTATGGCTACACCTTC. Translating it yields CASSRTGETNYGYTF.

The genes are TRBV14 and TRBJ2-3; a possible D gene is TRBD2 (6 bases). CDR3 size: 14 residues. Trimming removed 4 bases at V and 3 bases at J, with 11 bases between. Germline CDR1 SGHDN, CDR2 FVKESK. The CDR3 DNA sequence: TGTGCCAGCAGCCGGGGACTCGTTACAGATACGCAGTATTTT. Translating it yields CASSRGLVTDTQYF.

V and J are TRBV28 and TRBJ1-4; D may be TRBD1 (6 bases). Trimming stripped 2 bases from V and 16 bases from J, with 14 bases between. In germline, CDR1 is MDHEN, CDR2 SYDVKM. The CDR3 runs to 12 residues. This CDR3 is CASSLNQGSPFF. Here the CDR3 DNA reads TGTGCCAGCAGTTTAAATCAGGGGAGCCCGTTTTTT.

This clone occurred once. The chain uses TRBV9 and TRBJ2-5, with TRBD2 matching 7 bases. J gave up 3 bases and V 4 bases, and 9 bases lay outside the gene matches. CDR1 is SGDLS, CDR2 YYNGEE, per germline. The length of the CDR3 is 15 residues. DNA of the CDR3: TGTGCCAGCAGCCCGCAAGCGGGACCTAAAGAGACCCAGTACTTC. Translated, it gives CASSPQAGPKETQYF.

The chain uses TRBV7-6 and TRBJ2-5; D unclear. Germline CDR1 is SGHVS and CDR2 is FNYEAQ. This CDR3 region has 14 residues. Trimming pared 4 bases from V and 0 bases from J, leaving 9 bases between. CDR3 loop: CASSYDWNQETQYF. DNA for the CDR3: TGTGCCAGCAGCTACGACTGGAACCAAGAGACCCAGTACTTC.

The chain links TRBV27 to TRBJ2-1; D is unclear. The V gene lost 3 bases and the J gene lost 4 bases, with 7 bases spanning the gap. Per the germline V gene, CDR1 is MNHEY and CDR2 is SMNVEV (reference sequence). This CDR3 comprises 13 residues. CDR3 residues: CASSFQDYNEQFF. DNA of the CDR3: TGTGCCAGCAGTTTTCAGGATTACAATGAGCAGTTCTTC.

The chain joins TRBV10-3 to TRBJ1-4; D gene unclear. The germline CDR1 and CDR2 sequences are ENHRY and SYGVKD. The CDR3 is 13 amino acids. V lost 0 bases, J lost 5 bases, and 4 bases lay in between. The CDR3 coding sequence is TGTGCCATCAGTGAGTCACAGAATGAAAAACTGTTTTTT. It translates to CAISESQNEKLFF.

V is TRBV10-1 and J is TRBJ1-4; tentatively, D is TRBD1 (6 bases). V lost 9 bases and J lost 0, with 11 bases in between. In germline, CDR1 is WNHNN, CDR2 SYGVQD (reference sequence). The CDR3 sequence is 14 residues long. The CDR3 protein is CARTGYSTNEKLFF. The CDR3 region has the DNA TGCGCCAGGACAGGATACTCAACTAATGAAAAACTGTTTTTT.

The V gene is TRBV2, the J gene TRBJ1-6; D uncertain. The CDR3 totals 16 residues. V lost 4 bases, J lost 5 bases, and 15 bases lay in between. Per the germline V gene, CDR1 is SNHLY and CDR2 is FYNNEI. For the CDR3, the DNA is TGTGCCAGCAGTGCCATAGGGAGCGTCGATAATTCACCCCTCCACTTT. Its translation: CASSAIGSVDNSPLHF.

The CDR3 here is CASSLTGGLDTQYF. The CDR3 bases are TGTGCCAGCAGCTTGACTGGGGGCCTGGATACGCAGTATTTT. The J gene is TRBJ2-3, the V gene TRBV7-3; D may be TRBD1 (6 bases). Germline V CDR1 and CDR2: SGHTA, FQGTGA. The CDR3 contains 14 residues. V was pared by 3 bases and J by 6 bases, with 13 bases between.

This clone was recorded only once. The chain employs TRBV3-1 (or the pseudogene TRBV3-2) and TRBJ2-5; TRBD2 agrees at 9 bases. The CDR3 has 16 amino acids. The germline V gene encodes CDR1 LGHDT and CDR2 YNNKEL (reference sequence). The J segment lost 4 bases and the V segment lost 5 bases, leaving 11 bases of the junction unmatched. The CDR3 sequence is CASSTHLRTSAETQYF. The CDR3 nucleotides are TGTGCCAGCAGCACCCACCTCCGGACTAGCGCAGAGACCCAGTACTTC.

This sequence joins TRBV15 and TRBJ2-1; 7 bases map to TRBD2. The V and J ends lost 5 bases and 7 bases, in that order; junction bases with no gene match: 8. CDR3 length: 14 amino acids. Germline V gene lookup returns CDR1 LNHNV and CDR2 YYDKDF (reference sequence). The CDR3, as DNA: TGTGCCACCAGCGGGGAGGGACGACAAAATGAGCAGTTCTTC. As protein: CATSGEGRQNEQFF.

The chain recombines TRBV7-9 with TRBJ2-3; TRBD2 matches 7 bases. Trimming cost V 2 bases and J 4 bases; bases outside gene matches: 3. The CDR3 is made up of 14 amino acids. The V gene's germline CDR1 is SEHNR and CDR2 FQNEAQ (reference sequence). CDR3 amino acids: CASSLTRESDTQYF. CDR3 sequence (DNA): TGTGCCAGCAGCTTAACGCGGGAGTCAGATACGCAGTATTTT.

The sample holds one count of this clone. This chain connects TRBV5-1 to TRBJ2-1; TRBD2 matches 11 bases. This CDR3 region has 18 residues. Germline V gene data show CDR1 as SGHRS and CDR2 as YFSETQ. After removal of 0 bases from V and 8 bases from J, the junction contained 13 bases not matched to a gene. The CDR3 reads CASSLGLAGPWKGDEQFF. CDR3 in DNA: TGCGCCAGCAGCTTGGGACTAGCGGGGCCATGGAAAGGGGATGAGCAGTTCTTC. Drawing the rest from reference TRBV5-1 and TRBJ2-1, the complete variable domain is KAGVTQTPRYLIKTRGQQVTLSCSPISGHRSVSWYQQTPGQGLQFLFEYFSETQRNKGNFPGRFSGRQFSNSRSEMNVSTLELGDSALYLCASSLGLAGPWKGDEQFFGPGTRLTVL.

This chain joins TRBV12-5 and TRBJ2-7; D is undetermined. The CDR3 is made up of 14 amino acids. With 2 bases removed from V and 3 bases from J, the gap between germline ends came to 11 bases. CDR1 LGHNT and CDR2 FRNRAP come from the germline V gene. CDR3 nucleotide sequence: TGTGCTAGTGGTTTGTCCTGGGCCCTCTACGAGCAGTACTTC. Its translation: CASGLSWALYEQYF.

CDR3 nucleotides: TGCGCCAGCAGCCGATCCGGGACAGGGGAGTCCTACGAGCAGTACTTC. Translation: CASSRSGTGESYEQYF. The J gene is TRBJ2-7, the V gene TRBV5-1, with 10 positions matching TRBD1. J lost 1 base, V lost 4 bases, and 8 bases had no gene match. The CDR3 spans 16 residues. The germline V gene encodes CDR1 SGHRS and CDR2 YFSETQ.